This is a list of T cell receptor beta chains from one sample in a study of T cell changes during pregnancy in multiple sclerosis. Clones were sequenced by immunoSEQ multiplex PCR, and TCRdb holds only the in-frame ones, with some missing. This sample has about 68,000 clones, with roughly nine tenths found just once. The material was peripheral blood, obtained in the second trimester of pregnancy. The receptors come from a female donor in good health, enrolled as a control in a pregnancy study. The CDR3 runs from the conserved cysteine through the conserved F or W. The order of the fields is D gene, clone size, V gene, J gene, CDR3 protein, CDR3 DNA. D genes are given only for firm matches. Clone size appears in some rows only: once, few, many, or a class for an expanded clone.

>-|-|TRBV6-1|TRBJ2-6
CASSERGGANVLTF
TGTGCCAGCAGTGAAAGAGGTGGGGCCAACGTCCTGACTTTC
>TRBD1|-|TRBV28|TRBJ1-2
CASSLNGRGLKNYGYTF
TGTGCCAGCAGTTTAAACGGCAGGGGGCTGAAAAACTATGGCTACACCTTC
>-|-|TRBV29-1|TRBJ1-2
CSVGQDYGYTF
TGCAGCGTTGGACAGGACTATGGCTACACCTTC
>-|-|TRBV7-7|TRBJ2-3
CASSLGQSADTQYF
TGTGCTAGCAGCTTAGGCCAGAGCGCAGATACGCAGTATTTT
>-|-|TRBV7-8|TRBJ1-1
CASSLDEAPNTEAFF
TGTGCCAGCAGCTTAGATGAGGCCCCGAACACTGAAGCTTTCTTT
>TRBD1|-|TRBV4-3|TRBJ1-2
CASSQGRGHGYTF
TGCGCCAGCAGCCAAGGCAGGGGGCACGGCTACACCTTC
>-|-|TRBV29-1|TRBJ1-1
CSGQGTEAFF
TGCAGCGGTCAGGGGACTGAAGCTTTCTTT
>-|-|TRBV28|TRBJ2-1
CASSHQGAGGSSYNEQFF
TGTGCCAGCAGTCATCAGGGGGCGGGGGGGAGCTCCTACAATGAGCAGTTCTTC
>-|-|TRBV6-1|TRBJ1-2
CASSEAPGQNYGYTF
TGTGCCAGCAGTGAAGCCCCTGGACAGAACTATGGCTACACCTTC
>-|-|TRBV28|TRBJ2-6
CASSLWTASSGANVLTF
TGTGCCAGCAGTTTATGGACAGCGAGCTCTGGGGCCAACGTCCTGACTTTC
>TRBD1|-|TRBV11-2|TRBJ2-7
CASSAWDRVYEQYF
TGTGCCAGCAGCGCATGGGACAGGGTCTACGAGCAGTACTTC
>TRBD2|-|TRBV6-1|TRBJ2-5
CASSELAGGQETQYF
TGTGCCAGCAGTGAACTAGCGGGGGGGCAAGAGACCCAGTACTTC
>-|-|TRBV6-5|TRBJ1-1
CASNLGTGINTEAFF
TGTGCCAGCAACCTTGGAACAGGGATAAACACTGAAGCTTTCTTT
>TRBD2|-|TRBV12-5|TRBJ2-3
CASVGTSGSGGTDTQYF
TGTGCTAGTGTCGGGACTAGCGGGAGCGGGGGCACAGATACGCAGTATTTT
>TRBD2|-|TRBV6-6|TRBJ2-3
CASSLLLAGVTDTQYF
TGTGCCAGCAGTTTACTACTAGCGGGGGTCACAGATACGCAGTATTTT
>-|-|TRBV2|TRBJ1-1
CASSQDTEAFF
TGTGCCAGCAGCCAGGACACTGAAGCTTTCTTT
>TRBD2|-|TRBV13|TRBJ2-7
CASSVTSGLSYEQYF
TGTGCCAGCAGCGTAACTAGCGGGCTATCCTACGAGCAGTACTTC
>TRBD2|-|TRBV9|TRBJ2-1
CASSVEKTSPYNEQFF
TGTGCCAGCAGCGTAGAGAAGACTAGCCCATACAATGAGCAGTTCTTC
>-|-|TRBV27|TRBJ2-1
CASSPTEWNEQFF
TGTGCCAGCAGTCCCACGGAGTGGAATGAGCAGTTCTTC
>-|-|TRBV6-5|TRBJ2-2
CASTQGYGTGELFF
TGTGCCAGTACACAGGGATATGGCACCGGGGAGCTGTTTTTT
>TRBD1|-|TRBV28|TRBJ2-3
CASSFLGRGFGTDTQYF
TGTGCCAGCAGTTTTTTAGGCAGGGGGTTTGGCACAGATACGCAGTATTTT
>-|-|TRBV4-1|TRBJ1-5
CASSQVAGGGNQPQHF
TGCGCCAGCAGCCAAGTAGCTGGGGGCGGCAATCAGCCCCAGCATTTT
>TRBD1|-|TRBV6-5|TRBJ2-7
CASRRDRVDEQYF
TGTGCCAGCAGACGGGACAGGGTCGACGAGCAGTACTTC
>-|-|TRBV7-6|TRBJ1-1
CASSLALRTEAFF
TGTGCCAGCAGCTTAGCGCTGAGGACTGAAGCTTTCTTT
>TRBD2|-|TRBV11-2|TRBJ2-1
CASSFSTGLAGVGNEQFF
TGTGCCAGCAGCTTCTCCACGGGACTAGCGGGAGTAGGCAATGAGCAGTTCTTC
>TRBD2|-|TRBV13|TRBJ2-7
CASSLSSGGFSYEQYF
TGTGCCAGCAGCTTATCTAGCGGGGGGTTCTCCTACGAGCAGTACTTC
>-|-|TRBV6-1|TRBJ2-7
CASSERGRTYEQYF
TGTGCCAGCAGTGAAAGGGGCAGAACCTACGAGCAGTACTTC
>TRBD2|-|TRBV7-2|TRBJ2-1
CASSFVSSGRTSYNEQFF
TGTGCCAGCAGCTTTGTATCAAGCGGGAGGACCTCCTACAATGAGCAGTTCTTC
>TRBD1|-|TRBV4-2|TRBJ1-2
CASSQDRGNGGYTF
TGTGCCAGCAGCCAAGACAGGGGGAACGGCGGCTACACCTTC
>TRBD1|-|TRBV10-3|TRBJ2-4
CAISPTLGDRMKNIQYF
TGTGCCATCAGTCCTACCCTAGGGGACAGGATGAAAAACATTCAGTACTTC
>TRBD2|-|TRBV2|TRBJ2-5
CASDGESSGSETQYF
TGTGCCAGCGACGGAGAAAGTAGCGGGAGTGAGACCCAGTACTTC
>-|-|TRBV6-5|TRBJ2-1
CASSPSRSEQFF
TGTGCCAGCAGCCCTAGCAGGAGTGAGCAGTTCTTC
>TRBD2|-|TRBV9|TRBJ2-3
CASSALGGTDTDTQYF
TGTGCCAGCAGCGCCCTGGGGGGGACTGACACAGATACGCAGTATTTT
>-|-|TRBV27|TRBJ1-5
CASSLFAGVVEGNQPQHF
TGTGCCAGCAGTTTATTCGCCGGGGTGGTGGAGGGCAATCAGCCCCAGCATTTT
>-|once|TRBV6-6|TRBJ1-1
CASSAGNTEAFF
TGTGCCAGCAGTGCAGGGAACACTGAAGCTTTCTTT
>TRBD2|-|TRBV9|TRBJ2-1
CASSVELAGVHEQFF
TGTGCCAGCAGCGTAGAACTAGCGGGAGTGCATGAGCAGTTCTTC